The entry that follows covers one T cell receptor (beta chain) sequence. Its antigen is as yet unknown. The treatment denotes: oral pan-JAK inhibitor, 5-10 mg twice daily. RNA was extracted and reverse transcribed into cDNA as the sequencing template. Profiled with immunoSEQ multiplex PCR; TCRdb holds only in-frame clones, not every one. This sample has roughly 100,000 clones, with over 75% found just once. These data are taken from a study of CD8+ T cells in alopecia areata. This CDR3 is built from 16 residues. CDR1 is SGHAT, CDR2 FQNNGV, per germline. V was shortened by 1 base and J by 8 bases, with 15 bases between the two germline ends. Study-wide results and limits: Compared with normal scalp, lesional scalp had higher clonality and more expanded CD8+ clones. Scalp clonality dropped significantly under tofacitinib, as did expanded CD8+ top-100 clones.

The receptor was isolated from a human donor with alopecia areata. The sample consisted of CD8+ T cells sorted from blood, taken at roughly week 30, from a patient treated with tofacitinib. V and J are TRBV11-2 and TRBJ1-6; maybe TRBD1 (6 bases). The CDR3 region is CASSLAAGGRDSPLHF. DNA for the CDR3: TGTGCCAGCAGCTTAGCAGCGGGGGGCCGGGATTCACCCCTCCACTTT.